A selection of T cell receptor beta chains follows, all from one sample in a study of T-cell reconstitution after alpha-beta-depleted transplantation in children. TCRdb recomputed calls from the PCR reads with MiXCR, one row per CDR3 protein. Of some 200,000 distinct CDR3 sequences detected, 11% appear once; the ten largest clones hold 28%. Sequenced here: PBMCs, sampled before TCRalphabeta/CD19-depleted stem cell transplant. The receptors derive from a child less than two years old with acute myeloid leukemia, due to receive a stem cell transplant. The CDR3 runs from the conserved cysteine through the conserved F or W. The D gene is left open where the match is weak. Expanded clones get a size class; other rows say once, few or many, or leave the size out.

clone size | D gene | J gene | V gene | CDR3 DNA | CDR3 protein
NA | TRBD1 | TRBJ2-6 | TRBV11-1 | TGTGCCAGCACCGAAGTGGGGGACAGGGGTTACTCCGGGGCCAACGTCCTGACTTTC | CASTEVGDRGYSGANVLTF
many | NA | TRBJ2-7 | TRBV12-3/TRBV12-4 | TGTGCCAGCAGGCGGACTACTCCTTACGAGCAGTACTTC | CASRRTTPYEQYF
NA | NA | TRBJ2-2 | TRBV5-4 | TGTGCCATGGGCTTGGAGCTCAACTCCGGGGAGCTGTTTTTT | CAMGLELNSGELFF
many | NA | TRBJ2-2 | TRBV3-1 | TGTGCCAGCAGCCAAGGGCTAGGGTCCGGGGAGCTGTTTTTT | CASSQGLGSGELFF
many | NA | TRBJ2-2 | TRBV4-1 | TGCGCCAGCAGCCAAGCGGGATTCGGGGAGCTGTTTTTT | CASSQAGFGELFF
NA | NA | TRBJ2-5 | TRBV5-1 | TGCGCCAGCAGCCAGAGTCAAGAGACCCAGTACTTC | CASSQSQETQYF
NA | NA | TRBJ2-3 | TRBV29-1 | TGCAGCGCCCGGGATGAGGGTCGGGATACGCAGTATTTT | CSARDEGRDTQYF
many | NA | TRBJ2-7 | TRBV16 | TGTGCCAGCAGCCAAAAGAATTGGGCCTACGAGCAGTACTTC | CASSQKNWAYEQYF
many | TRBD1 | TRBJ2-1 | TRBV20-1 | TGCAGTGCTAGAGCCCTTCCGGGACAGAACAATGAGCAGTTCTTC | CSARALPGQNNEQFF
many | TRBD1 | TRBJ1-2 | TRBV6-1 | TGTGCCAGCAGCAAGACAGGGGAGGGCTATGGCTACACCTTC | CASSKTGEGYGYTF
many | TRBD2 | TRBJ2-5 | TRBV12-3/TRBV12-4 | TGTGCCAGCAGTCCGGGACTAGCGGGCCTTAAAGAGACCCAGTACTTC | CASSPGLAGLKETQYF
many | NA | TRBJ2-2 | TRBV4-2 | TGTGCCAGCAGCCAAGTCATTTACACCGGGGAGCTGTTTTTT | CASSQVIYTGELFF
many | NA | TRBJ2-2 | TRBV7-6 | TGTGCCAGCAGCTTAGCGCAACAGGCAACGGAGCTGTTTTTT | CASSLAQQATELFF
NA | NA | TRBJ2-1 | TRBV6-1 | TGTGCCAGCAGTAGGGCGGTGGTCTCCTACAATGAGCAGTTCTTC | CASSRAVVSYNEQFF
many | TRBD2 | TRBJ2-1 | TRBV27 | TGTGCCAGCATTGCGATCGGGACTAGCGGTTACAATGAGCAGTTCTTC | CASIAIGTSGYNEQFF
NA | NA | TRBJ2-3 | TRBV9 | TGTGCCAGCAGCGTTGGGAGACCCCTTAGCACAGATACGCAGTATTTT | CASSVGRPLSTDTQYF
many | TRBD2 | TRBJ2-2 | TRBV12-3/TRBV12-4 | TGTGCCAGCGGGCCAAGCGGGAGGGTTAGCGGGGAGCTGTTTTTT | CASGPSGRVSGELFF
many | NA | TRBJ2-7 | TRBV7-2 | TGTGCCAGCAGCTTGCGGGGAAACGACGAGCAGTACTTC | CASSLRGNDEQYF
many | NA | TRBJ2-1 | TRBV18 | TGTGCCAGCTCACCACTGGAGGTCCGTAACAATGAGCAGTTCTTC | CASSPLEVRNNEQFF